The 27 T cell receptor beta chains reported below all come from one sample, sequenced in a study of Ad26.COV2.S vaccination and SARS-CoV-2 variants (dated by TCRdb to about 2021). Library construction relied on the immunoSEQ multiplex PCR assay. TCRdb carries this immuneACCESS record with in-frame sequences only. Its versions omit some clonotypes, under half of them owing to an unresolved V gene in the studies checked, with the rest unexplained. This sample comprises hundreds of thousands of clones, roughly 90% of them detected only once. The ten largest clones take up approximately 1.5% of the sample. The treatment or condition label for this specimen denotes: about 20 received Ad26.COV2.S at low or high dose, single or two shots; a few received placebo; per-sample allocation not given. For vaccine and placebo recipients, repertoires were sequenced using samples collected on day 63 after the first injection.

Sequences were derived from peripheral blood, sampled in a trial of Ad26.COV2.S vaccine versus placebo. These receptors were taken from a person aged 18-60 years who received the Ad26.COV2.S COVID-19 vaccine or a placebo.

The chain carries TRBV27 and TRBJ2-1, with 10 nucleotides matching TRBD1. V dropped 5 bases and J dropped 5; count of bases not matched to a gene: 6. From germline, CDR1 is MNHEY and CDR2 SMNVEV (reference sequence). CDR3 length equals 15 residues. CDR3 in amino acids: CASSLDRGRNNEQFF. The CDR3 nucleotides are TGTGCCAGCAGTCTGGACAGGGGGAGAAACAATGAGCAGTTCTTC.

As for this clone: The sample carries other DNA sequences with the same CDR3. This chain joins TRBV7-8 and TRBJ1-2; tentatively, D is TRBD1 (5 bases). The V gene lost 5 bases and the J gene lost 2 bases, with 9 bases spanning the gap. Germline V gene data show CDR1 as SGHVS and CDR2 as FQNEAQ. The CDR3 length is 13 residues. CDR3 residues: CASSPDSNYGYTF. The CDR3 DNA is TGTGCCAGCAGCCCCGACAGCAACTATGGCTACACCTTC.

This chain links TRBV7-9 with TRBJ1-2, with 7 bases aligning to TRBD1. This CDR3 contains 14 residues. Trimming at V came to 2 bases and at J to 8 bases, leaving 8 bases not matched to a gene. CDR1 is SEHNR and CDR2 is FQNEAQ in the germline V gene (reference sequence). The CDR3 coding sequence is TGTGCCAGCAGCTTATTTCAGGGGGGTGCGGGCTACACCTTC. Residues: CASSLFQGGAGYTF.

This chain connects TRBV6-1 to TRBJ1-1; the D is unclear. CDR1 and CDR2 (germline): MNHNS, SASEGT. This CDR3 spans 15 amino acids. V lost 0 bases and J lost 4, with 12 bases in between. In DNA form, the CDR3 reads TGTGCCAGCAGTGAAGCTCGGATGGCGGGCACTGAAGCTTTCTTT. Its translation is CASSEARMAGTEAFF.

V and J are TRBV27 and TRBJ2-3; no clear D gene. This CDR3 comprises 14 residues. CDR1 and CDR2 from the germline V gene are MNHEY and SMNVEV (reference sequence). Trimming removed 4 bases at V and 0 bases at J, with 8 bases between. CDR3 DNA: TGTGCCAGCAGTTCCGGTAGGAGCACAGATACGCAGTATTTT. Its protein product is CASSSGRSTDTQYF.

The chain combines TRBV6-2 or TRBV6-3 with TRBJ2-7, with 7 bases aligning to TRBD2. The CDR3 is 15 amino acids. CDR1 is MNHEY and CDR2 is SVGEGT in the germline V gene. The V segment lost 0 bases and the J segment 3 bases; nucleotides outside the gene matches: 5. CDR3 sequence: CASSYSSGGGYEQYF. CDR3 DNA sequence: TGTGCCAGCAGTTACTCGTCTGGCGGGGGCTACGAGCAGTACTTC.

The V gene is TRBV7-8, the J gene TRBJ2-1, with D unclear. V lost 5 bases to trimming and J lost 9 bases, with 20 bases between them. The V gene's germline CDR1 is SGHVS and CDR2 FQNEAQ. The CDR3 runs 15 residues. As DNA, the CDR3 is TGTGCCAGCAGCCCCTTGCTCGCACAGACCCCTGAGCAGTTCTTC. Its protein product is CASSPLLAQTPEQFF.

V usage is TRBV2 and J usage is TRBJ2-5; the D gene is possibly TRBD1 (6 bases). Trimming took 6 bases from V and 4 from J, leaving 18 bases between them. Germline CDR1 reads SNHLY; CDR2 reads FYNNEI. The CDR3 covers 15 residues. The CDR3 DNA reads as TGTGCCAGCAGACTGGATACAGGGATTGCAGAGACCCAGTACTTC. Amino acids: CASRLDTGIAETQYF.

V is TRBV6-5 and J is TRBJ2-7, with D tentatively TRBD2 (6 bases). The CDR3 spans 15 residues. Deletions cut 6 bases from V and 0 bases from J, with 15 bases between. Germline V gene data show CDR1 as MNHEY and CDR2 as SVGAGI. The chain's CDR3 is CASSPPLGGSYEQYF. CDR3 sequence (DNA): TGTGCCAGCAGCCCCCCATTGGGGGGCTCCTACGAGCAGTACTTC.

This chain uses TRBV6-2 or TRBV6-3 with TRBJ1-6, with no clear D. V lost 2 bases and J lost 9, with 11 bases in between. This CDR3 has 14 residues. Germline CDR1 is MNHEY and CDR2 is SVGEGT. The CDR3 DNA reads as TGTGCCAGCAGTTACCCTGATTGGGCTTCACCCCTCCACTTT. Amino acids: CASSYPDWASPLHF.

For this clone: Other DNA sequences within the sample encode an identical CDR3. The chain combines TRBV30 with TRBJ2-7; no clear D gene. Looked up from germline, CDR1 is GTSNPN and CDR2 is SVGIG (reference sequence). The V gene lost 5 bases and the J gene lost 1 base, with 6 bases spanning the gap. The CDR3 covers 11 residues. This CDR3 reads CAWQSSYEQYF. CDR3 in DNA: TGTGCCTGGCAGAGTTCCTACGAGCAGTACTTC.

The chain is built from TRBV6-5 and TRBJ2-7; 7 bases match TRBD1. The CDR3 consists of 15 residues. Per the germline V gene, CDR1 is MNHEY and CDR2 is SVGAGI. V shed 2 bases, J shed 4 bases, and the junction held 8 bases outside the gene matches. Here the CDR3 reads CASSYAVRGTYEQYF. CDR3 bases: TGTGCCAGCAGTTACGCGGTCAGGGGGACGTACGAGCAGTACTTC.

This CDR3 reads CASSPVVEETQYF. CDR3 sequence (DNA): TGTGCCAGCAGTCCGGTGGTGGAAGAGACCCAGTACTTC. V usage is TRBV6-5 and J usage is TRBJ2-5, with D unclear. CDR1 is MNHEY and CDR2 is SVGAGI in the germline V gene. CDR3 size: 13 residues. V lost 5 bases and J lost 3, with 10 bases in between.

Written as DNA, the CDR3 is TGTGCCAGTAGTCTGCGGACCACAGGGAACATTCAGTACTTC. This translates into CASSLRTTGNIQYF. The genes are TRBV19 and TRBJ2-4; D perhaps matches TRBD1 (6 bases). V lost 5 bases to trimming and J lost 7 bases, with 15 bases between them. The CDR3 extends over 14 amino acids. The germline gives CDR1 LNHDA, CDR2 SQIVND (reference sequence).

The CDR3 DNA is TGTGCCAGTAGTCGGGACAGGGTCCCCGGGGAGCTGTTTTTT. This translates into CASSRDRVPGELFF. V and J are TRBV19 and TRBJ2-2, with 9 bases identical to TRBD1. V lost 5 bases, J lost 6 bases, and 4 bases stayed unmatched. Per the germline V gene, CDR1 is LNHDA and CDR2 is SQIVND (reference sequence). This CDR3 contains 14 residues.

For the CDR3, the DNA is TGTGCCAGCAGCTTAGCAGTAGGCCGGAACACTGAAGCTTTCTTT. Its translation is CASSLAVGRNTEAFF. The rearrangement uses TRBV7-2 and TRBJ1-1; D is undetermined. Trimming pared 0 bases from V and 1 base from J, leaving 9 bases between. Germline V lookup: CDR1 SGHTA, CDR2 FQGNSA. This CDR3 is built from 15 residues.

In nucleotides, the CDR3 is TGTGCCACTGGACAGGGCTCTGGAAACACCATATATTTT. Its translation is CATGQGSGNTIYF. The chain recombines TRBV10-3 with TRBJ1-3; TRBD1 aligns across 8 bases. With V trimmed by 10 bases and J by 0 bases, 2 bases remained unmatched. CDR1 is ENHRY and CDR2 is SYGVKD in the germline V gene. The CDR3 has 13 residues.

The J gene is TRBJ2-3, the V gene TRBV7-8; a weak D match, TRBD2 (5 bases). The CDR3 is 18 amino acids. The germline gives CDR1 SGHVS, CDR2 FQNEAQ. The V gene lost 3 bases and the J gene lost 3 bases, with 22 bases spanning the gap. CDR3 DNA: TGTGCCAGCAGCTTCCCCGATGATATGAGGGAAGTGACAGATACGCAGTATTTT. Its protein product is CASSFPDDMREVTDTQYF.

This chain joins TRBV30 and TRBJ1-2; TRBD1 agrees at 7 bases. Looked up from germline, CDR1 is GTSNPN and CDR2 is SVGIG (reference sequence). V lost 2 bases, J lost 6 bases, and 6 bases stayed unmatched. This CDR3 comprises 13 residues. In nucleotides, the CDR3 is TGTGCCTGGAGTCACACCGGGACAGATGGCTACACCTTC. It encodes CAWSHTGTDGYTF.

This chain connects TRBV4-3 to TRBJ2-3, with D possibly being TRBD1 (5 bases). In germline, CDR1 is LGHNA, CDR2 YSLEER. The CDR3 is 15 residues long. V was trimmed by 0 bases and J by 4 bases, leaving 11 bases between them. For the CDR3, the DNA is TGCGCCAGCAGCCAAGAAGGGGCAGCTGCAGATACGCAGTATTTT. This sequence encodes CASSQEGAAADTQYF.

The chain carries TRBV10-1 and TRBJ2-7, with D perhaps matching TRBD1 or TRBD2 (5 bases each). Germline lookup yields CDR1 WNHNN and CDR2 SYGVQD (reference sequence). The V and J ends lost 6 bases and 0 bases respectively, with 15 bases between them. The CDR3 is 15 residues long. This CDR3 reads CASSQVPGSSYEQYF. CDR3 bases: TGCGCCAGCAGCCAGGTGCCAGGGAGCTCCTACGAGCAGTACTTC.

To note about this clone: Different DNA sequences within this sample yield the same CDR3. The rearrangement joins TRBV29-1 to TRBJ1-2; 11 bases agree with TRBD1. CDR1 is SQVTM, CDR2 ANQGSEA, per germline. The CDR3 sequence is 12 residues long. The V segment lost 6 bases and the J segment 3 bases; nucleotides outside the gene matches: 0. This CDR3 is CSVGQGDYGYTF. The DNA of the CDR3 is TGCAGCGTGGGACAGGGGGACTATGGCTACACCTTC.

The gene calls are TRBV6-5 and TRBJ1-3; 7 nucleotides agree with TRBD1. The V gene's germline CDR1 is MNHEY and CDR2 SVGAGI. The CDR3 has 15 residues. The V gene end was trimmed by 7 bases and the J gene end by 4 bases; junction bases not matched to a gene: 10. Here the CDR3 reads CASTRGEPGGNTIYF. The CDR3 DNA is TGTGCCAGCACCAGGGGGGAGCCGGGGGGAAACACCATATATTTT.

The V and J genes are TRBV29-1 and TRBJ2-1, with a possible D match to TRBD1 (5 bases). The V gene lost 7 bases and the J gene lost 3 bases, with 7 bases spanning the gap. The germline V gene has CDR1 SQVTM and CDR2 ANQGSEA. The CDR3 is 11 residues long. This chain's CDR3 is CSADSYNEQFF. The CDR3 DNA reads as TGCAGCGCCGACAGCTACAATGAGCAGTTCTTC.

The V and J genes are TRBV27 and TRBJ2-5, with D possibly called TRBD1 or TRBD2 (5 bases each). This CDR3 is built from 15 residues. The V gene's germline CDR1 is MNHEY and CDR2 SMNVEV (reference sequence). With 1 base removed from V and 1 base from J, the gap between germline ends came to 10 bases. The chain's CDR3 is CASSLLGTGQETQYF. The CDR3 region has the DNA TGTGCCAGCAGTTTATTGGGGACGGGCCAAGAGACCCAGTACTTC.

This chain joins TRBV5-6 and TRBJ2-7; D unclear. Germline CDR1 is SGHDT and CDR2 is YYEEEE. The ends were cut back, 4 bases at V and 3 bases at J, with 11 bases in the middle. The CDR3 is 13 amino acids. This chain's CDR3 is CASSHPGNYEQYF. CDR3 sequence (DNA): TGTGCCAGCAGCCACCCTGGAAACTACGAGCAGTACTTC.

The rearrangement joins TRBV11-2 to TRBJ1-4, with D hard to call. This CDR3 contains 14 residues. The ends were cut back, 6 bases at V and 3 bases at J, with 11 bases in the middle. Germline V CDR1 and CDR2: SGHAT, FQNNGV. CDR3 bases: TGTGCCAGCAGAAGGAGACTGCCTAATGAAAAACTGTTTTTT. Translated: CASRRRLPNEKLFF.